This T cell receptor beta chain was identified during a study of blood T cell repertoires in COVID-19. Study-level background: Italy, Spain and the United States were the sources of the convalescent and acute COVID-19 samples. Nucleic acid was either cDNA or gDNA, and it came from T cells, B-cell-depleted T cells, or PBMCs.

The authors' processing: Reference gene primer amplification gave estimated nucleated cell counts. The assay was immunoSEQ multiplex PCR, and TCRdb's table has in-frame clones only and misses some. The V and J calls and clone size were taken over from that table, and D and trimming were inferred from the DNA. The data contain tens of thousands of clones, roughly 80% of them seen just once; the ten biggest clones take up approximately 5%. In germline, CDR1 is KGHSH, CDR2 LQKENI. The CDR3 has 17 residues. Between the trimmed V and J ends, which lost 3 bases and 2 bases, there was a span of 20 bases. This clonotype originated in a woman over 75 with active or convalescent COVID-19. The sample consisted of peripheral blood. The chain employs TRBV18 and TRBJ2-7; D is possibly TRBD1 (5 bases). CDR3 sequence: CASSPYIIDRQTYEQYF. The CDR3 nucleotides are TGTGCCAGCTCACCGTATATTATCGACAGACAAACCTACGAGCAGTACTTC. Full variable domain (outside the CDR3, taken from reference TRBV18 and TRBJ2-7): NAGVMQNPRHLVRRRGQEARLRCSPMKGHSHVYWYRQLPEEGLKFMVYLQKENIIDESGMPKERFSAEFPKEGPSILRIQQVVRGDSAAYFCASSPYIIDRQTYEQYFGPGTRLTVT.